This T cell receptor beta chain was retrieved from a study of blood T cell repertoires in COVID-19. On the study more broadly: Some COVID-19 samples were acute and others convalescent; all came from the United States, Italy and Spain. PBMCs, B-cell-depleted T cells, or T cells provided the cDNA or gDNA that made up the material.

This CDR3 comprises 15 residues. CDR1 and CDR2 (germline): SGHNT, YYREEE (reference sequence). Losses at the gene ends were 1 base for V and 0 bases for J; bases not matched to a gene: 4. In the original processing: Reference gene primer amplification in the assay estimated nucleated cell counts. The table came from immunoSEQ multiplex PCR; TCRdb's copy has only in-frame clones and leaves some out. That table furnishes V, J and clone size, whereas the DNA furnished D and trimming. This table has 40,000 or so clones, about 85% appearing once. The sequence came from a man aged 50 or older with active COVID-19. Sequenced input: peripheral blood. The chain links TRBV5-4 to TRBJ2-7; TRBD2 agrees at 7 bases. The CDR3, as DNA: TGTGCCAGCAGCTTGTGGGGAGGGGCCTCCTACGAGCAGTACTTC. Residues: CASSLWGGASYEQYF.